Shown below are 25 T cell receptor beta chains from a single sample sequenced in a study of blood T cell repertoires in COVID-19. The assay was immunoSEQ multiplex PCR, and TCRdb's table has in-frame clones only and misses some. The data hold about 71,000 clones, with roughly nine tenths observed a single time. Sequencing input: peripheral blood. The receptors come from a man aged 45-60 years with acute or convalescent COVID-19.

CDR3 DNA: TGTGCCAGCAGTTCCCACTCTAGCGTTGGAGAGACCCAGTACTTC. This translates into CASSSHSSVGETQYF. The genes are TRBV27 and TRBJ2-5; D perhaps matches TRBD2 (6 bases). This CDR3 region has 15 residues. Germline values: CDR1 MNHEY, CDR2 SMNVEV (reference sequence). V lost 4 bases and J lost 4, with 16 bases in between.

The chain has TRBV5-6 and TRBJ1-2; D possibly corresponds to TRBD1 (6 bases). The germline V gene encodes CDR1 SGHDT and CDR2 YYEEEE. Trimming cost V 1 base and J 6 bases, with 13 bases left between them. The CDR3 has 14 amino acids. The CDR3 bases are TGTGCCAGCAGCTTGCCAACAGGGTTTGATGGCTACACCTTC. Translation: CASSLPTGFDGYTF.

The V and J genes are TRBV6-1 and TRBJ1-5; D call uncertain. Trimming left V 3 bases short and J 3 bases short, with 12 bases between. In germline, CDR1 is MNHNS, CDR2 SASEGT. The CDR3 contains 15 residues. The CDR3 coding sequence is TGTGCCAGCAGTGATTTATACGGGGACAATCAGCCCCAGCATTTT. This gives the protein CASSDLYGDNQPQHF.

This chain joins TRBV3-1 (or the pseudogene TRBV3-2) and TRBJ2-2, with 7 bases lining up with TRBD1. Losses at the gene ends were 4 bases for V and 5 bases for J; bases not matched to a gene: 1. Germline V gives CDR1 LGHDT, CDR2 YNNKEL (reference sequence). This CDR3 is 13 amino acids long. The CDR3 coding sequence is TGTGCCAGCAGCCCCAGGGGGACCGGGGAGCTGTTTTTT. Translation: CASSPRGTGELFF.

The chain combines TRBV6-2 or TRBV6-3 with TRBJ2-3; TRBD2 agrees at 8 bases. The V segment lost 2 bases and the J segment 2 bases; nucleotides outside the gene matches: 12. CDR1 and CDR2 (germline): MNHEY, SVGEGT. The CDR3 runs 18 residues. As DNA, the CDR3 is TGTGCCAGCAGTTACCCCAGTTTCGCGGGAGGTTACACAGATACGCAGTATTTT. This gives the protein CASSYPSFAGGYTDTQYF.

This clone was counted a single time. This chain joins TRBV13 and TRBJ2-7; 9 bases are a match to TRBD1. CDR1 and CDR2 (germline): PRHDT, FYEKMQ (reference sequence). With 4 bases clipped from V and 6 bases from J, the junction kept 7 bases outside the gene matches. This CDR3 spans 14 amino acids. The CDR3 sequence: CASSSGTGPPEQYF. DNA for the CDR3: TGTGCCAGCAGCTCCGGGACAGGGCCCCCCGAGCAGTACTTC.

The chain carries TRBV6-5 and TRBJ1-4; tentatively, D is TRBD1 (5 bases). Germline-derived CDR1 and CDR2 are MNHEY and SVGAGI. CDR3 length equals 13 residues. Trimming took 2 bases from V and 11 from J, leaving 12 bases between them. The CDR3 region is CASSYGAAGKLFF. CDR3 DNA sequence: TGTGCCAGCAGTTACGGGGCAGCGGGGAAACTGTTTTTT.

This clone was observed a single time. The CDR3 DNA is TGTGCCAGCAGCGCGCATACGGGACAGCAGAACACTGAAGCTTTCTTT. It is translated as CASSAHTGQQNTEAFF. V gene TRBV21-1 combines with J gene TRBJ1-1; the table's D call TRBD1 went unverified against the DNA. TRBV21-1 is deemed a pseudogene. The CDR3 has 16 amino acids.

The V and J genes are TRBV2 and TRBJ1-4; tentatively, D is TRBD1 (6 bases). This CDR3 region has 14 residues. Germline V gene sequence: CDR1 SNHLY, CDR2 FYNNEI. V shed 4 bases and J shed 8 bases, with 14 bases lying between them. CDR3 bases: TGTGCCAGCAGTGCGGGACACGCTGGAGAAAAACTGTTTTTT. The encoded protein is CASSAGHAGEKLFF.

The chain links TRBV9 to TRBJ1-1; TRBD1 matches at 7 bases. Germline CDR1 and CDR2: SGDLS and YYNGEE. The CDR3 sequence is 15 residues long. J lost 1 base, V lost 3 bases, and 6 bases had no gene match. This CDR3 reads CASSAEDRENTEAFF. Written as DNA, the CDR3 is TGTGCCAGCAGCGCTGAAGACAGGGAGAACACTGAAGCTTTCTTT.

This chain links TRBV6-1 with TRBJ2-7, with 10 bases lining up with TRBD1. This CDR3 region has 15 residues. V gave up 3 bases and J gave up 2 bases; unmatched junction bases: 4. In germline, CDR1 is MNHNS, CDR2 SASEGT. The CDR3 spells CASSEWDRGPYEQYF. CDR3 nucleotide sequence: TGTGCCAGCAGTGAGTGGGACAGGGGCCCCTACGAGCAGTACTTC.

The V gene is TRBV29-1, the J gene TRBJ1-1, with D possibly matching TRBD1 (6 bases). Trimming pared 6 bases from V and 1 base from J, leaving 12 bases between. Germline-derived CDR1 and CDR2 are SQVTM and ANQGSEA. The CDR3 is 13 residues long. CDR3 residues: CSVKGGGNTEAFF. In DNA, the CDR3 is TGCAGCGTAAAAGGGGGGGGGAACACTGAAGCTTTCTTT. Drawing the rest from reference TRBV29-1 and TRBJ1-1, the complete variable domain is SAVISQKPSRDICQRGTSLTIQCQVDSQVTMMFWYRQQPGQSLTLIATANQGSEATYESGFVIDKFPISRPNLTFSTLTVSNMSPEDSSIYLCSVKGGGNTEAFFGQGTRLTVV.

This clone was seen a single time. The CDR3 loop is CATEPTGRETQYF. In nucleotides, the CDR3 is TGTGCCACCGAACCGACAGGGCGAGAGACCCAGTACTTC. The gene calls are TRBV6-5 and TRBJ2-5; 7 bases match TRBD1. The length of the CDR3 is 13 residues. Per germline, CDR1 MNHEY and CDR2 SVGAGI. Losses at the gene ends were 10 bases for V and 4 bases for J; bases not matched to a gene: 9.

The V gene is TRBV5-1, the J gene TRBJ1-1; possibly TRBD1 for D (5 bases). There are 16 residues in the CDR3. The V end was cut by 4 bases, the J end by 5 bases, with 21 bases between. The germline gives CDR1 SGHRS, CDR2 YFSETQ. The chain's CDR3 is CASSPLIPRGGTEAFF. DNA for the CDR3: TGCGCCAGCAGCCCCCTAATCCCCCGTGGGGGGACTGAAGCTTTCTTT. Full variable domain (missing parts from reference TRBV5-1 and TRBJ1-1): KAGVTQTPRYLIKTRGQQVTLSCSPISGHRSVSWYQQTPGQGLQFLFEYFSETQRNKGNFPGRFSGRQFSNSRSEMNVSTLELGDSALYLCASSPLIPRGGTEAFFGQGTRLTVV.

V usage is TRBV6-5 and J usage is TRBJ2-7, with 7 bases lining up with TRBD2. Germline trimming cut 5 bases from V and 3 bases from J; bases unmatched to any gene: 7. The CDR3 extends over 14 amino acids. Germline V gene sequence: CDR1 MNHEY, CDR2 SVGAGI. The CDR3 is CASSRRLADYEQYV. For the CDR3, the DNA is TGTGCCAGCAGTCGGCGGCTAGCGGACTACGAGCAGTACGTC.

This clone was detected once. The genes are TRBV19 and TRBJ1-1; 7 bases line up with TRBD1. V lost 4 bases and J lost 0; bases outside the gene matches: 8. This CDR3 is 16 amino acids long. Germline loops: CDR1 LNHDA, CDR2 SQIVND (reference sequence). The CDR3 nucleotides are TGTGCCAGTAGTAACTCCAGGGGGTCCATGAACACTGAAGCTTTCTTT. Protein: CASSNSRGSMNTEAFF.

The chain is built from TRBV19 and TRBJ1-6; D possibly corresponds to TRBD1 (5 bases). The CDR3 runs 16 residues. Trimming left V 5 bases short and J 9 bases short, with 20 bases between. Per the germline V gene, CDR1 is LNHDA and CDR2 is SQIVND (reference sequence). The CDR3 nucleotides are TGTGCCAGTAGTCTCCGCGGGGGGAGTGAGGGTTCACCCCTCCACTTT. It specifies CASSLRGGSEGSPLHF.

This CDR3 reads CASSIIGVEGNIQYF. The CDR3 bases are TGTGCCAGTAGTATAATTGGGGTAGAGGGAAACATTCAGTACTTC. This rearrangement joins TRBV19 to TRBJ2-4; D might be TRBD2 (5 bases). Trimming pared 2 bases from V and 6 bases from J, leaving 14 bases between. From germline, CDR1 is LNHDA and CDR2 SQIVND (reference sequence). The length of the CDR3 is 15 residues.

The chain couples TRBV11-2 to TRBJ1-1, with unresolved D. V lost 6 bases, J lost 1 base, and 15 bases lay in between. The CDR3 extends over 15 amino acids. The germline CDR1 and CDR2 sequences are SGHAT and FQNNGV. CDR3 in amino acids: CASSQAGNWNTEAFF. CDR3 in DNA: TGTGCCAGCAGTCAGGCGGGGAACTGGAACACTGAAGCTTTCTTT. Complete variable domain (other parts from reference TRBV11-2 and TRBJ1-1): EAGVAQSPRYKIIEKRQSVAFWCNPISGHATLYWYQQILGQGPKLLIQFQNNGVVDDSQLPKDRFSAERLKGVDSTLKIQPAKLEDSAVYLCASSQAGNWNTEAFFGQGTRLTVV.

This chain uses TRBV12-3 or TRBV12-4 with TRBJ2-1; D unclear. Trimming stripped 3 bases from V and 7 bases from J, with 7 bases between. The CDR3 has 12 residues. The CDR3 coding sequence is TGTGCCAGCAGTTTTCTCAGTAATGAGCAGTTCTTC. The encoded protein is CASSFLSNEQFF.

The chain combines TRBV7-8 with TRBJ2-3; tentative D call: TRBD2 (6 bases). CDR3 length: 14 residues. Trimming took off 3 bases at V and 1 base at J, with 8 bases between the two ends. CDR1 and CDR2 (germline): SGHVS, FQNEAQ. Written as DNA, the CDR3 is TGTGCCAGCAGCTTGGGACTCGGCACAGATACGCAGTATTTT. Its protein is CASSLGLGTDTQYF.

The J gene is TRBJ1-2, the V gene TRBV6-5; a possible D gene is TRBD1 (6 bases). The CDR3 extends over 13 amino acids. Between the trimmed V and J ends, which lost 4 bases and 2 bases, there was a span of 8 bases. Per the germline V gene, CDR1 is MNHEY and CDR2 is SVGAGI. The CDR3 DNA sequence: TGTGCCAGCAGTTGGACAGCCAACTATGGCTACACCTTC. This encodes CASSWTANYGYTF.

The CDR3: CASSPDRANNQPQHF. Written as DNA, the CDR3 is TGTGCCAGCTCACCGGACAGGGCGAACAATCAGCCCCAGCATTTT. The genes are TRBV18 and TRBJ1-5; the match to TRBD1 covers 8 bases. Germline-derived CDR1 and CDR2 are KGHSH and LQKENI. Trimming at V came to 3 bases and at J to 3 bases, leaving 4 bases not matched to a gene. CDR3 length: 15 residues. The full variable domain, completed using reference TRBV18 and TRBJ1-5, is NAGVMQNPRHLVRRRGQEARLRCSPMKGHSHVYWYRQLPEEGLKFMVYLQKENIIDESGMPKERFSAEFPKEGPSILRIQQVVRGDSAAYFCASSPDRANNQPQHFGDGTRLSIL.

The chain uses TRBV7-8 and TRBJ2-5; 9 bases are a match to TRBD2. This CDR3 comprises 16 residues. Looked up from germline, CDR1 is SGHVS and CDR2 is FQNEAQ. V lost 5 bases to trimming and J lost 4 bases; unmatched junction nucleotides: 11. The CDR3 bases are TGTGCCAGCAGCCCGGGAGCGGCTAGCGGGACAGAGACCCAGTACTTC. Its protein product is CASSPGAASGTETQYF. The whole variable domain, filled in from reference TRBV7-8 and TRBJ2-5, reads GAGVSQSPRYKVAKRGQDVALRCDPISGHVSLFWYQQALGQGPEFLTYFQNEAQLDKSGLPSDRFFAERPEGSVSTLKIQRTQQEDSAVYLCASSPGAASGTETQYFGPGTRLLVL.

The chain links TRBV7-2 to TRBJ2-2, with D unresolved. Trimming shortened V by 5 bases and J by 5 bases, and 12 bases separated the two germline ends. Germline CDR1 and CDR2: SGHTA and FQGNSA. CDR3 size: 14 residues. The CDR3 DNA is TGTGCCAGCAGCAATAGCCGTAGGACCGGGGAGCTGTTTTTT. Translated, it gives CASSNSRRTGELFF.